This T cell receptor beta chain was sequenced in a study of TIL therapy for anti-PD-1-resistant metastatic lung cancer. About the research overall: Tumors were harvested before any PD-1/PD-L1 blockade.

Sequencing used immunoSEQ v3. Libraries were prepared by immunoSEQ multiplex PCR; TCRdb keeps only in-frame clonotypes and omits some of them. In the table there are around 20,000 clones, over 75% of which are singletons. Indicated time point: pre-treatment sample, taken before nivolumab and TIL therapy. V was trimmed by 3 bases and J by 0 bases, leaving 22 bases between them. The CDR3 spans 18 residues. Per the germline V gene, CDR1 is SGHRS and CDR2 is YFSETQ. This TCR derives from a person aged 30 to 80 with non-small cell lung cancer. The chain links TRBV5-1 to TRBJ2-7, with D possibly being TRBD2 (6 bases). The sequencing here drew on blood, taken at baseline. CDR3 sequence: CASSSPSWPGLRSYEQYF. CDR3 bases: TGCGCCAGCAGCTCCCCATCATGGCCGGGACTCCGCTCCTACGAGCAGTACTTC.